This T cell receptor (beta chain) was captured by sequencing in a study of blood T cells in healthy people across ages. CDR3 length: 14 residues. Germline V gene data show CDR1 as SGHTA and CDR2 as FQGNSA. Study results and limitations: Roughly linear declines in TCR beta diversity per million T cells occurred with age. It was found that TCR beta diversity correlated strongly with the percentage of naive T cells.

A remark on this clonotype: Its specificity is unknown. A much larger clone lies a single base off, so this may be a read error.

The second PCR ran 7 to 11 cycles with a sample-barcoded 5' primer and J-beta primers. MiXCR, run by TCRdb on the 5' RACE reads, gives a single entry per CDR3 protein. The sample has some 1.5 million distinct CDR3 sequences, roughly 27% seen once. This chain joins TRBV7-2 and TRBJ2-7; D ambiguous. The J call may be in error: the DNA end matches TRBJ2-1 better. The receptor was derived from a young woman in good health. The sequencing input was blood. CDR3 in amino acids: CASSLEAFAYEQFF. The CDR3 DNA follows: TGTGCCAGCAGCTTAGAGGCTTTTGCCTACGAGCAGTTCTTC.